Below are 3 T cell receptor beta chains sequenced from a single sample in a study of cytomegalovirus exposure and HLA in healthy donors. Here immunoSEQ multiplex PCR was the method, and the copy in TCRdb shows in-frame clones only, minus some. The table shows some 130,000 clones, with about 88% occurring only once. The sample taken for sequencing was PBMCs. Receptor source: a woman aged 18-29 years in good health and CMV-seronegative.

V gene TRBV7-7 combines with J gene TRBJ2-1; 7 bases fit TRBD1. Germline trimming cut 3 bases from V and 8 bases from J; bases unmatched to any gene: 4. The CDR3 consists of 13 residues. Germline V gene lookup returns CDR1 SSHAT and CDR2 FNYEAQ (reference sequence). The CDR3: CASSLTGTYEQFF. The CDR3 DNA reads TGTGCCAGCAGCTTGACAGGGACGTATGAGCAGTTCTTC.

The rearrangement uses TRBV18 and TRBJ2-1; 7 nucleotides match TRBD2. CDR1 is KGHSH, CDR2 LQKENI, per germline. The CDR3 has 15 amino acids. The trim removed 2 bases at V and 2 bases at J, leaving 3 bases unmatched. This CDR3 reads CASSPIGGTYNEQFF. The CDR3 region has the DNA TGTGCCAGCTCACCAATCGGGGGGACCTACAATGAGCAGTTCTTC.

The rearrangement uses TRBV6-1 and TRBJ1-1; no reliable D call. Trimming took off 4 bases at V and 0 bases at J, with 6 bases between the two ends. The CDR3 runs to 13 residues. Per germline, CDR1 MNHNS and CDR2 SASEGT. Here the CDR3 DNA reads TGTGCCAGCAGTGGGGAGATGAACACTGAAGCTTTCTTT. This gives the protein CASSGEMNTEAFF.